Below are 18 T cell receptor beta chains sequenced from a single sample in a study of blood T cell repertoires in COVID-19. Some clones are missing from TCRdb's copy, which holds only in-frame ones; the method was immunoSEQ multiplex PCR. The sample consists of more than 150,000 clones, 60% to 80% of them appearing once. Sequenced sample: PBMCs or T cells enriched from blood (not recorded which). The source of these receptors is a woman between 50 and 59 years old who had recovered from COVID-19.

The chain is built from TRBV18 and TRBJ1-5, with 7 bases matching TRBD1. The length of the CDR3 is 16 residues. Losses at the gene ends were 6 bases for V and 3 bases for J; bases not matched to a gene: 11. Germline CDR1 is KGHSH and CDR2 is LQKENI. CDR3 sequence (DNA): TGTGCCAGCTCGACGGTAGGGGGACAGTCCAATCAGCCCCAGCATTTT. Translating gives CASSTVGGQSNQPQHF. Full variable domain (outside the CDR3, taken from reference TRBV18 and TRBJ1-5): NAGVMQNPRHLVRRRGQEARLRCSPMKGHSHVYWYRQLPEEGLKFMVYLQKENIIDESGMPKERFSAEFPKEGPSILRIQQVVRGDSAAYFCASSTVGGQSNQPQHFGDGTRLSIL.

The CDR3 DNA reads as TGCAGCGTTGAGAAATGGACTAGCGGGAGTGGTCGGGCCAAAAACATTCAGTACTTC. This gives the protein CSVEKWTSGSGRAKNIQYF. The chain is built from TRBV29-1 and TRBJ2-4; TRBD2 matches 13 bases. The CDR3 totals 19 residues. Germline assignment: CDR1 SQVTM and CDR2 ANQGSEA. Trimming took 3 bases from V and 1 from J; bases not matched to a gene: 12.

This chain connects TRBV14 to TRBJ1-6, with TRBD1 matching over 8 bases. The CDR3 consists of 17 residues. Germline lookup yields CDR1 SGHDN and CDR2 FVKESK. The V gene end was trimmed by 0 bases and the J gene end by 7 bases; junction bases not matched to a gene: 8. The CDR3 sequence is CASSQDLPGQENSPLHF. In DNA, the CDR3 is TGTGCCAGCAGCCAAGATTTGCCGGGACAGGAAAATTCACCCCTCCACTTT.

CDR3 in amino acids: CSASLQGTGELFF. The CDR3 region has the DNA TGCAGTGCTAGTTTACAGGGGACCGGGGAGCTGTTTTTT. The rearrangement joins TRBV20-1 to TRBJ2-2; the match to TRBD1 covers 7 bases. CDR1 and CDR2 (germline): DFQATT, SNEGSKA (reference sequence). The CDR3 totals 13 residues. The V and J ends lost 3 bases and 5 bases, in that order; junction bases with no gene match: 3.

The chain links TRBV9 to TRBJ2-2, with 8 nucleotides matching TRBD2. The junction had 4 bases not matched to a gene; V was cut back by 1 base and J by 5 bases. The length of the CDR3 is 15 residues. Germline CDR1 and CDR2: SGDLS and YYNGEE. In DNA form, the CDR3 reads TGTGCCAGCAGCGTAACGGGAGGGGGGACCGGGGAGCTGTTTTTT. Translating gives CASSVTGGGTGELFF.

This chain links TRBV24-1 with TRBJ2-1; possible D gene TRBD2, 5 bases. The CDR3 runs to 15 residues. Germline V gene sequence: CDR1 KGHDR, CDR2 SFDVKD. V was trimmed by 3 bases and J by 4 bases, leaving 12 bases between them. CDR3 amino acids: CATSDHLAPYNEQFF. Here the CDR3 DNA reads TGTGCCACCAGTGATCACCTAGCTCCATACAATGAGCAGTTCTTC.

The rearrangement links TRBV24-1 to TRBJ2-5; the D is unclear. Germline values: CDR1 KGHDR, CDR2 SFDVKD. Between the trimmed V and J ends, which lost 5 bases and 1 base, there was a span of 7 bases. The CDR3 runs to 13 residues. The CDR3 nucleotides read TGTGCCACCAGTGTTTCAGGCCAAGAGACCCAGTACTTC. It encodes CATSVSGQETQYF.

Worth noting for this clone: Germline is not matched at one junction end, which may reflect a read error. In nucleotides, the CDR3 is TGTGCCAGCAGCCAATACAGTGAGCAGTTCTTC. This translates into CASSQYSEQFF. The rearrangement uses TRBV14 and TRBJ2-1; D is undetermined. The CDR3 length is 11 residues. CDR1 and CDR2 (germline): SGHDN, FVKESK.

Only one count was recorded for this clone. The genes are TRBV7-9 and TRBJ2-1, with 11 bases identical to TRBD2. Germline V CDR1 and CDR2: SEHNR, FQNEAQ (reference sequence). V lost 9 bases to trimming and J lost 4 bases; unmatched junction nucleotides: 8. CDR3 length equals 15 residues. The CDR3 spells CASTPGTSGYNEQFF. The CDR3 DNA is TGTGCCAGTACACCCGGGACTAGCGGTTACAATGAGCAGTTCTTC.

With respect to this clone: One end of the junction does not line up with germline, which may come from a read error. The V call is TRBV5-5, the J call TRBJ2-5; possibly TRBD1 for D (6 bases). This CDR3 has 17 amino acids. Germline V gene sequence: CDR1 SGHKS, CDR2 YYEKEE (reference sequence). CDR3 sequence: CASSEGQQQRVPGRAHF. The CDR3 DNA follows: TGTGCCAGCAGCGAAGGACAGCAACAAAGGGTCCCGGGTAGAGCGCACTTC.

The genes are TRBV7-9 and TRBJ2-7; 8 positions agree with TRBD1. This CDR3 has 13 residues. V lost 6 bases, J lost 6 bases, and 7 bases stayed unmatched. Germline CDR1 is SEHNR and CDR2 is FQNEAQ (reference sequence). CDR3 DNA sequence: TGTGCCAGCAGTACGGAGCAGGGGGCCGAGCAGTACTTC. Its translation is CASSTEQGAEQYF.

This clone was observed a handful of times. V usage is TRBV18 and J usage is TRBJ2-5, with D maybe TRBD1 (6 bases). This CDR3 has 13 amino acids. Trimming stripped 5 bases from V and 3 bases from J, with 10 bases between. Per the germline V gene, CDR1 is KGHSH and CDR2 is LQKENI. The CDR3: CASSGQPEETQYF. In nucleotides, the CDR3 is TGTGCCAGCTCAGGACAGCCAGAAGAGACCCAGTACTTC. Full variable domain (rest looked up from reference TRBV18 and TRBJ2-5): NAGVMQNPRHLVRRRGQEARLRCSPMKGHSHVYWYRQLPEEGLKFMVYLQKENIIDESGMPKERFSAEFPKEGPSILRIQQVVRGDSAAYFCASSGQPEETQYFGPGTRLLVL.

This clone has only a few counts. This chain joins TRBV5-4 and TRBJ1-4; D possibly corresponds to TRBD1 (6 bases). The CDR3 has 14 amino acids. Trimming removed 2 bases from V and 6 bases from J, with 11 bases in between. Germline loops: CDR1 SGHNT, CDR2 YYREEE (reference sequence). Here the CDR3 reads CASSLGGADEKLFF. The CDR3 bases are TGTGCCAGCAGCTTAGGGGGGGCAGATGAAAAACTGTTTTTT.

V and J are TRBV30 and TRBJ1-1; TRBD1 matches 7 bases. Germline values: CDR1 GTSNPN, CDR2 SVGIG (reference sequence). Trimming took 7 bases from V and 6 from J; bases not matched to a gene: 5. CDR3 size: 11 residues. CDR3 region: CASLQGPEAFF. The CDR3 DNA is TGTGCCTCCCTACAGGGGCCTGAAGCTTTCTTT.

This chain uses TRBV7-6 with TRBJ2-7, with 7 bases that match TRBD2. The CDR3 has 16 residues. Germline values: CDR1 SGHVS, CDR2 FNYEAQ. The J segment lost 5 bases and the V segment lost 1 base, leaving 11 bases of the junction unmatched. CDR3: CASSLESGGARNEQYF. In DNA form, the CDR3 reads TGTGCCAGCAGCTTAGAGTCGGGAGGCGCAAGGAACGAGCAGTACTTC.

The V gene is TRBV12-3 or TRBV12-4, the J gene TRBJ2-1, with unresolved D. The CDR3 is 13 residues long. The V end lost 2 bases, the J end lost 5 bases, and 7 bases lay between the germline ends. The DNA of the CDR3 is TGTGCCAGCAGTTTACAGGTCAACAATGAGCAGTTCTTC. Amino acid sequence: CASSLQVNNEQFF.

This clone was seen just once. The rearrangement links TRBV18 to TRBJ2-5; 7 bases line up with TRBD2. CDR1 and CDR2 from the germline V gene are KGHSH and LQKENI. This CDR3 contains 15 residues. V shed 2 bases and J 3 bases; nucleotides not matched to a gene: 6. The CDR3 sequence is CASSPALLAKETQYF. The CDR3 DNA is TGTGCCAGCTCACCAGCCTTACTAGCGAAAGAGACCCAGTACTTC. Full variable domain (missing parts from reference TRBV18 and TRBJ2-5): NAGVMQNPRHLVRRRGQEARLRCSPMKGHSHVYWYRQLPEEGLKFMVYLQKENIIDESGMPKERFSAEFPKEGPSILRIQQVVRGDSAAYFCASSPALLAKETQYFGPGTRLLVL.

The gene calls are TRBV7-9 and TRBJ2-1; D may be TRBD1 (7 bases). CDR3 size: 13 residues. The ends were cut back, 3 bases at V and 6 bases at J, with 9 bases in the middle. CDR1 is SEHNR, CDR2 FQNEAQ, per germline (reference sequence). DNA for the CDR3: TGTGCCAGCAGCTTCCAGGGGGGCAATGAGCAGTTCTTC. Translation gives CASSFQGGNEQFF.